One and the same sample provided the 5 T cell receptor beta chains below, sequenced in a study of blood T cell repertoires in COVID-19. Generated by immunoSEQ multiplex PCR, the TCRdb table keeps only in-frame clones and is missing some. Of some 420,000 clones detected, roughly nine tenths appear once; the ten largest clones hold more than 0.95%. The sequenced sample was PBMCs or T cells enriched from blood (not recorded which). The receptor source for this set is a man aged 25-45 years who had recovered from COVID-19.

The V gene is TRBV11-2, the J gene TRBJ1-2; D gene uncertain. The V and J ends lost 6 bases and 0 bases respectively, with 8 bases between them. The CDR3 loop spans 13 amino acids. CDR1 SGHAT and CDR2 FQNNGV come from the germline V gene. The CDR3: CASRALANYGYTF. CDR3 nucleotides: TGTGCCAGCAGGGCCCTTGCTAACTATGGCTACACCTTC.

This CDR3 is CASSLPHHTGFNQPQHF. The CDR3 DNA follows: TGTGCCAGCAGCCTACCCCACCACACAGGGTTTAATCAGCCCCAGCATTTT. This rearrangement joins TRBV7-2 to TRBJ1-5, with D possibly matching TRBD1 (6 bases). V gave up 5 bases and J gave up 4 bases, with 21 bases separating them. CDR3 length equals 17 residues. Germline-derived CDR1 and CDR2 are SGHTA and FQGNSA.

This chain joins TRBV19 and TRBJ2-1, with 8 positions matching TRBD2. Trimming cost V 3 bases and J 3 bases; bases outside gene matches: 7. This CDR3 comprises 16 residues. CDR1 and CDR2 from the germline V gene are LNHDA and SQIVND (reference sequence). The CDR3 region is CASSMKPAGDYNEQFF. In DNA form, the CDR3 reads TGTGCCAGTAGTATGAAGCCAGCGGGAGACTACAATGAGCAGTTCTTC.

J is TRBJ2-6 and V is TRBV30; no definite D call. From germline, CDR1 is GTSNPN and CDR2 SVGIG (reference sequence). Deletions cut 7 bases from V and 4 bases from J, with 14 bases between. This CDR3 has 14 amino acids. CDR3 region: CASAQVTGANVLTF. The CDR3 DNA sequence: TGTGCCTCCGCCCAGGTCACCGGGGCCAACGTCCTGACTTTC.

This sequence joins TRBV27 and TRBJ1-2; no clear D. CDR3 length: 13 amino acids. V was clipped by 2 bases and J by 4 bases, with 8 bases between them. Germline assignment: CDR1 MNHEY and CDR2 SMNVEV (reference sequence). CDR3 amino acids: CASSLRESYGYTF. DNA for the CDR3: TGTGCCAGCAGTTTACGGGAATCCTATGGCTACACCTTC.